The 2 T cell receptor beta chains listed next were all sequenced from one sample in a study of cytomegalovirus exposure and HLA in healthy donors. Amplification used 60 Vbeta primers and 13 Jbeta primers. This table comes from immunoSEQ multiplex PCR, and its TCRdb copy is limited to in-frame clones, with some not included. The data show approximately 80,000 clones, and the top ten clones hold about 1%. Material: PBMCs. These receptors all stem from a woman in her thirties in good health and CMV-seronegative.

CDR3: CASSQDDLGQGGDEQFF. DNA for the CDR3: TGTGCCAGCAGCCAAGATGATTTGGGACAGGGGGGCGATGAGCAGTTCTTC. The chain links TRBV4-2 to TRBJ2-1, with 11 bases identical to TRBD1. There are 17 residues in the CDR3. Germline lookup yields CDR1 LGHNA and CDR2 YNFKEQ. The trim removed 0 bases at V and 8 bases at J, leaving 9 bases unmatched.

The chain recombines TRBV6-5 with TRBJ2-1, with TRBD2 matching 8 bases. The junction had 11 bases not matched to a gene; V was cut back by 5 bases and J by 8 bases. CDR1 and CDR2 (germline): MNHEY, SVGAGI. The CDR3 consists of 15 residues. CDR3 in DNA: TGTGCCAGCAGTCAGCGGGGGTCCCTTGCATATGAGCAGTTCTTC. Translating gives CASSQRGSLAYEQFF.